The 3 T cell receptor beta chains presented below share a single source sample, sequenced in a study of metastatic and nonmetastatic thyroid tumors. Prior to thyroid surgery, none of the patients had received any treatment. TCRdb re-clonotyped the PCR reads through MiXCR. The sample carries about 32,000 clones, about 20% recorded once. Sequenced: blood. The receptors were sampled from a female donor with papillary thyroid cancer or a benign thyroid nodule (not recorded which). Some clones in this sample may be carry-over from other donors' samples.

Concerning this clone: This clone may be a read error of a much larger clone one base away. The chain joins TRBV11-1 to TRBJ2-3; TRBD2 matches at 9 bases. Germline loops: CDR1 SGHAT, CDR2 FQDESV (reference sequence). This CDR3 is 17 amino acids long. CDR3 amino acids: CASSLGESGGRKDTKYF. As DNA, the CDR3 is TGTGCCAGCAGCTTAGGGGAAAGCGGGGGGCGTAAGGATACGAAGTATTTC.

On this clone: One end of the junction is discordant with germline, which a read error may explain. The chain combines TRBV2 with TRBJ2-1, with 11 positions matching TRBD2. This CDR3 region has 18 residues. Per germline, CDR1 SNHLY and CDR2 FYNNEI. The CDR3 here is CASSKEGLAVISYNQQFF. The DNA of the CDR3 is TGTGCCAGCAGTAAAGAGGGACTAGCGGTTATCTCCTACAATCAGCAGTTCTTC.

The genes are TRBV6-1 and TRBJ2-5, with a possible D match to TRBD1 (6 bases). Between the trimmed V and J ends, which lost 2 bases and 5 bases, there was a span of 12 bases. The CDR3 is 14 residues long. Germline V gene sequence: CDR1 MNHNS, CDR2 SASEGT. The CDR3 nucleotides read TGTGCCAGCAGTGAATCTCAGGGGTTTGAGACCCAGTACTTC. Amino acids: CASSESQGFETQYF.